This section outlines one TCR beta chain sequence together with its context. This sample is part of a study of tumor-infiltrating lymphocytes in primary liver carcinoma. The junction had 5 bases not matched to a gene; V was cut back by 6 bases and J by 4 bases. Germline V CDR1 and CDR2: MNHNY, SVGAGI (reference sequence). This CDR3 contains 13 residues. From approximately 550 ng of total RNA, TCR beta-specific cDNA was reverse-transcribed using a constant-region primer. Investigators got TCR beta libraries out of three nested multiplex PCR rounds, done with slightly modified ARM-PCR. TRBV1-TRBV30 forward primers and a C-beta reverse primer were used in the first two PCR rounds, which each ran for approximately 10 cycles. TCRdb used MiXCR to reprocess the multiplex PCR reads, holding one entry per CDR3 protein. The sample holds 310,000 or so distinct CDR3 sequences, almost 60% seen once. They got blood RNA out of unsorted whole blood and also pulled out germline DNA.

The rearrangement uses TRBV6-6 and TRBJ1-2, with 7 bases identical to TRBD1. The sequenced sample consisted of peripheral blood. The TCR originated in a woman aged 30 to 39 with primary liver carcinoma and hepatitis B virus infection. The CDR3 is CASSLGQSYGYTF. The CDR3 DNA is TGTGCCAGCAGCTTGGGACAGTCCTATGGCTACACCTTC.